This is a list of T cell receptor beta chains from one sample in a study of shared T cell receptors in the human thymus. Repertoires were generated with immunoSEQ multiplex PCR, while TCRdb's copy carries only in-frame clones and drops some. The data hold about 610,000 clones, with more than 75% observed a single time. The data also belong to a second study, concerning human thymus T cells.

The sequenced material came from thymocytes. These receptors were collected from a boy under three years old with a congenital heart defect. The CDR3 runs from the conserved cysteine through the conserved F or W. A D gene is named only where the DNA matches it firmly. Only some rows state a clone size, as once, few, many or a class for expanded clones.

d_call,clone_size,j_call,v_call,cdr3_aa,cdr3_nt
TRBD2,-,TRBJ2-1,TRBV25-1,CASSRLADYNEQFF,TGTGCCAGCAGTAGACTAGCAGACTACAATGAGCAGTTCTTC
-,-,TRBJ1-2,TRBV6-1,CASSEARFYGYTF,TGTGCCAGCAGTGAGGCCAGGTTCTATGGCTACACCTTC
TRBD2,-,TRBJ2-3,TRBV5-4,CASTAGVEADTQYF,TGTGCCAGCACCGCGGGAGTAGAGGCAGATACGCAGTATTTT
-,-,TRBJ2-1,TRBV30,CAWPGNEQFF,TGTGCCTGGCCAGGAAATGAGCAGTTCTTC
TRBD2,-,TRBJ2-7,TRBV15,CATSEGTSGMLEYF,TGTGCCACCAGCGAGGGGACTAGCGGGATGCTTGAGTACTTC
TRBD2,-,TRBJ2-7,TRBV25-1,CASSDVSGSKVDEQYF,TGTGCCAGCAGTGACGTGAGCGGGAGCAAGGTGGACGAGCAGTACTTC
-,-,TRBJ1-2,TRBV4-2,CASSQDGISADPQYGYTF,TGTGCCAGCAGCCAAGATGGAATTTCGGCGGATCCCCAATATGGCTACACCTTC
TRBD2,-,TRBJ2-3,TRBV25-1,CASSGQQREGTDTQYF,TGTGCCAGCAGTGGCCAGCAGCGGGAGGGCACAGATACGCAGTATTTT
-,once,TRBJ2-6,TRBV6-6,CASSPEGGGANVLTF,TGTGCCAGCAGCCCTGAGGGCGGGGGGGCCAACGTCCTGACTTTC
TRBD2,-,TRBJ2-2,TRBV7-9,CASSLPLAANTGELFF,TGTGCCAGCAGCTTACCACTAGCGGCGAACACCGGGGAGCTGTTTTTT